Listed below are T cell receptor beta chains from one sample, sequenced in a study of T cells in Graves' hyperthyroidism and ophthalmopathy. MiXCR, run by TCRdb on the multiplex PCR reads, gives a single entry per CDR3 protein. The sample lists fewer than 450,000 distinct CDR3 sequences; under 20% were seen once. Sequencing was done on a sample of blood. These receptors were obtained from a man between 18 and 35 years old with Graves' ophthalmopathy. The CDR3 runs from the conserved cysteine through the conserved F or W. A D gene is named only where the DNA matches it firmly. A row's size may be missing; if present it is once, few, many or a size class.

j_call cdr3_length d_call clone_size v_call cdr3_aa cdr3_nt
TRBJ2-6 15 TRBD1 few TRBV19 CASSTGGNGANVLTF TGTGCCAGTAGTACAGGGGGCAATGGGGCCAACGTCCTGACTTTC
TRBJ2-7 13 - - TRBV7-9 CASRLQGSYEQYF TGTGCCAGCAGGCTACAGGGCTCCTACGAGCAGTACTTC
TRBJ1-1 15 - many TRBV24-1 CATSDDGRDGERAFF TGTGCCACCAGTGATGACGGCCGGGACGGCGAAAGAGCTTTCTTT
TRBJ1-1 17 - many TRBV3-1 CASSHKVVGGLSSEAFF TGTGCCAGCAGCCATAAGGTCGTCGGGGGGCTAAGCTCTGAAGCTTTCTTT
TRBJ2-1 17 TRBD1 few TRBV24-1 CATSDSPGQGAGNEQFF TGTGCCACCAGTGATTCCCCGGGACAGGGGGCGGGGAATGAGCAGTTCTTC
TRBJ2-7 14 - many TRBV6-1 CASSSGHRDYEQYF TGTGCCAGCAGTTCGGGCCATAGGGACTACGAGCAGTACTTC
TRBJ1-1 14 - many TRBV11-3 CASSQQGVNTEAFF TGTGCCAGCAGCCAACAGGGCGTGAACACTGAAGCTTTCTTT
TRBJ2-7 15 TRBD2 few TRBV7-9 CASSSTLASGYEQYF TGTGCCAGCAGCTCAACCCTGGCTAGCGGGTACGAGCAGTACTTC
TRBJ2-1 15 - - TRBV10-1 CASSDPGSMDNEQFF TGCGCCAGCAGTGATCCGGGGTCAATGGACAATGAGCAGTTCTTC
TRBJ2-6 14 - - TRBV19 CASKADSGANVLTF TGTGCCAGTAAAGCAGACTCTGGGGCCAACGTCCTGACTTTC
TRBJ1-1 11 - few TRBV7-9 CAITGASEAFF TGTGCCATCACCGGGGCTTCGGAAGCTTTCTTT
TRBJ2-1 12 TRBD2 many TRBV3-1 CASSLLAGGQFF TGTGCCAGCAGCCTCTTAGCGGGGGGGCAGTTCTTC
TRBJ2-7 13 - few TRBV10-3 CAISEGPGFEQYF TGTGCCATCAGTGAGGGACCCGGATTCGAGCAGTACTTC
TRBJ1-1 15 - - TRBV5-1 CASSLFDPMNTEAFF TGCGCCAGCAGCTTGTTCGATCCTATGAACACTGAAGCTTTCTTT
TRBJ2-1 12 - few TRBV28 CASSAEGREQFF TGTGCCAGCAGCGCCGAAGGTCGTGAGCAGTTCTTC
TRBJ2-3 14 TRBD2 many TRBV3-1 CASSGAGGRNTQYF TGTGCCAGCAGCGGCGCGGGGGGCCGGAATACGCAGTATTTT
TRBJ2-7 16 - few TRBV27 CASSPNSHPLVYEQYF TGTGCCAGCAGTCCCAACAGTCACCCCTTGGTCTACGAGCAGTACTTC
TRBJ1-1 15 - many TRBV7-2 CASSLGALKDFEAFF TGTGCCAGCAGCTTAGGGGCCCTAAAGGACTTTGAAGCTTTCTTT
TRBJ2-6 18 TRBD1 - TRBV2 CASSVKRQGATGANVLTF TGTGCCAGCAGTGTGAAGCGGCAGGGGGCCACTGGGGCCAACGTCCTGACTTTC
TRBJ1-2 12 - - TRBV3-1 CASSQDPAGYTF TGTGCCAGCAGCCAAGATCCGGCCGGCTACACCTTC
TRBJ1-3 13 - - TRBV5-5 CASSFGSGNTIYF TGTGCCAGCAGCTTTGGGTCCGGAAACACCATATATTTT
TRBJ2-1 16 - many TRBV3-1 CASSQVLGPSGGEQFF TGTGCCAGCAGCCAAGTTCTCGGTCCTTCAGGAGGTGAGCAGTTCTTC
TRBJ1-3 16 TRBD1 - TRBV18 CASSPGTGISGNTIYF TGTGCCAGCTCACCAGGGACAGGGATCTCTGGAAACACCATATATTTT
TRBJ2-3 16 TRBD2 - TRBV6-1 CASSEGTSGVTDTQYF TGTGCCAGCAGTGAAGGGACTAGCGGGGTCACAGATACGCAGTATTTT
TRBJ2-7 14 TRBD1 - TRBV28 CASSRPGTGDEQYF TGTGCCAGCAGTCGCCCCGGGACAGGGGACGAGCAGTACTTC
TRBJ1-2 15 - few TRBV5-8 CASSLPAQSNYGYTF TGTGCCAGCAGCTTGCCAGCCCAATCTAACTATGGCTACACCTTC
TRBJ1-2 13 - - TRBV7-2 CASSFSGFNGYTF TGTGCCAGCAGCTTTTCAGGGTTCAATGGCTACACCTTC